This TCR beta chain comes out of a study of T cell repertoires in ileal Crohn's disease. Whole-study context: Surgery for a complication: stricturing in approximately 60%, penetrating in about 40%. The M0 sample came from the inflamed ileal portion of the resected specimen. Broader study findings: Clonality above 26.8% at surgery always came with endoscopic recurrence. High-frequency clones were more common in sorted CD8 than CD4 cells.

The method was immunoSEQ multiplex PCR; TCRdb's version includes in-frame clones alone and lacks a portion of them. The sample has around 9,800 clones, around 90% seen once. Time point indicated: inflamed ileum from the surgical specimen. A word on this clone: Its antigen is unidentified.

Germline V gives CDR1 GTSNPN, CDR2 SVGIG (reference sequence). CDR3 length equals 15 residues. Trimming cost V 0 bases and J 4 bases; bases outside gene matches: 7. This TCR came from an adult with Crohn's disease. The rearrangement uses TRBV30 and TRBJ1-1, with TRBD1 matching 8 bases. Sequencing used ileal tissue. The CDR3 here is CAWSVRTGRGTEAFF. CDR3 nucleotides: TGTGCCTGGAGTGTAAGGACAGGGCGGGGCACTGAAGCTTTCTTT.